The source of this TCR beta chain is a study of cytomegalovirus exposure and HLA in healthy donors. The V gene's germline CDR1 is WNHNN and CDR2 SYGVQD (reference sequence). V shed 5 bases, J shed 6 bases, and the junction held 6 bases outside the gene matches. This CDR3 region has 13 residues. The repertoire was sequenced with immunoSEQ multiplex PCR; TCRdb's copy has only in-frame clones and lacks some. The sample shows 260,000 or so clones, about 86% of them seen only once. The material sequenced was PBMCs. The chain joins TRBV10-1 to TRBJ2-7, with TRBD1 matching 8 bases. This clonotype was obtained from a young man in good health and CMV-seronegative. CDR3 region: CASSMTTGVEQYF. The CDR3 coding sequence is TGCGCCAGCAGTATGACGACAGGGGTCGAGCAGTACTTC.